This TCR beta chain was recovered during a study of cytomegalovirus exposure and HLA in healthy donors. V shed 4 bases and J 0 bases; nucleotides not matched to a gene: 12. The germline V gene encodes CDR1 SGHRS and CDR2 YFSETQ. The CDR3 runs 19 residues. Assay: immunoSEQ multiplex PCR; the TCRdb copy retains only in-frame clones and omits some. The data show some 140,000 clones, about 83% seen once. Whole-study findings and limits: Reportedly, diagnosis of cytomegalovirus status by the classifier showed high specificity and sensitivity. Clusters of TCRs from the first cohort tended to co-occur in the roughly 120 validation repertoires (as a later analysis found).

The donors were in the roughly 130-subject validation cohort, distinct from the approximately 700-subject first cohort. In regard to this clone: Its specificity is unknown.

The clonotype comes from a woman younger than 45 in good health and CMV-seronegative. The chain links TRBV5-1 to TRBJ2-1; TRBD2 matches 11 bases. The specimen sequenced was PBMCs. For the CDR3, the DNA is TGCGCCAGCAGCCGCCGGCTAACTAGCGGGGGTCCCTCCTACAATGAGCAGTTCTTC. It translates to CASSRRLTSGGPSYNEQFF.